This T cell receptor (beta chain) was found in a study of T cell repertoires in ileal Crohn's disease. Looking at the study overall: Roughly 40% were active smokers at surgery; median disease duration was around 7.9 years. Every patient was operated on for stricturing (roughly 60%) or penetrating (around 40%) complications.

Per sample, around 500 nanograms of biopsy DNA were TCRB immunosequenced. Using immunoSEQ multiplex PCR, the repertoire was profiled, and TCRdb retains in-frame clones only, with some absent. The sample consists of approximately 5,400 clones, around four fifths of them appearing once. The length of the CDR3 is 16 residues. Trimming shortened V by 4 bases and J by 1 base, and 14 bases separated the two germline ends. Germline lookup yields CDR1 SNHLY and CDR2 FYNNEI. The V call is TRBV2, the J call TRBJ1-5, with no clear D. The sequence was collected from an adult with Crohn's disease. Source material: ileal tissue. The CDR3 DNA follows: TGTGCCAGCAGTGTGGGAGGGATGGGAAGCAATCAGCCCCAGCATTTT. Encoded protein: CASSVGGMGSNQPQHF.